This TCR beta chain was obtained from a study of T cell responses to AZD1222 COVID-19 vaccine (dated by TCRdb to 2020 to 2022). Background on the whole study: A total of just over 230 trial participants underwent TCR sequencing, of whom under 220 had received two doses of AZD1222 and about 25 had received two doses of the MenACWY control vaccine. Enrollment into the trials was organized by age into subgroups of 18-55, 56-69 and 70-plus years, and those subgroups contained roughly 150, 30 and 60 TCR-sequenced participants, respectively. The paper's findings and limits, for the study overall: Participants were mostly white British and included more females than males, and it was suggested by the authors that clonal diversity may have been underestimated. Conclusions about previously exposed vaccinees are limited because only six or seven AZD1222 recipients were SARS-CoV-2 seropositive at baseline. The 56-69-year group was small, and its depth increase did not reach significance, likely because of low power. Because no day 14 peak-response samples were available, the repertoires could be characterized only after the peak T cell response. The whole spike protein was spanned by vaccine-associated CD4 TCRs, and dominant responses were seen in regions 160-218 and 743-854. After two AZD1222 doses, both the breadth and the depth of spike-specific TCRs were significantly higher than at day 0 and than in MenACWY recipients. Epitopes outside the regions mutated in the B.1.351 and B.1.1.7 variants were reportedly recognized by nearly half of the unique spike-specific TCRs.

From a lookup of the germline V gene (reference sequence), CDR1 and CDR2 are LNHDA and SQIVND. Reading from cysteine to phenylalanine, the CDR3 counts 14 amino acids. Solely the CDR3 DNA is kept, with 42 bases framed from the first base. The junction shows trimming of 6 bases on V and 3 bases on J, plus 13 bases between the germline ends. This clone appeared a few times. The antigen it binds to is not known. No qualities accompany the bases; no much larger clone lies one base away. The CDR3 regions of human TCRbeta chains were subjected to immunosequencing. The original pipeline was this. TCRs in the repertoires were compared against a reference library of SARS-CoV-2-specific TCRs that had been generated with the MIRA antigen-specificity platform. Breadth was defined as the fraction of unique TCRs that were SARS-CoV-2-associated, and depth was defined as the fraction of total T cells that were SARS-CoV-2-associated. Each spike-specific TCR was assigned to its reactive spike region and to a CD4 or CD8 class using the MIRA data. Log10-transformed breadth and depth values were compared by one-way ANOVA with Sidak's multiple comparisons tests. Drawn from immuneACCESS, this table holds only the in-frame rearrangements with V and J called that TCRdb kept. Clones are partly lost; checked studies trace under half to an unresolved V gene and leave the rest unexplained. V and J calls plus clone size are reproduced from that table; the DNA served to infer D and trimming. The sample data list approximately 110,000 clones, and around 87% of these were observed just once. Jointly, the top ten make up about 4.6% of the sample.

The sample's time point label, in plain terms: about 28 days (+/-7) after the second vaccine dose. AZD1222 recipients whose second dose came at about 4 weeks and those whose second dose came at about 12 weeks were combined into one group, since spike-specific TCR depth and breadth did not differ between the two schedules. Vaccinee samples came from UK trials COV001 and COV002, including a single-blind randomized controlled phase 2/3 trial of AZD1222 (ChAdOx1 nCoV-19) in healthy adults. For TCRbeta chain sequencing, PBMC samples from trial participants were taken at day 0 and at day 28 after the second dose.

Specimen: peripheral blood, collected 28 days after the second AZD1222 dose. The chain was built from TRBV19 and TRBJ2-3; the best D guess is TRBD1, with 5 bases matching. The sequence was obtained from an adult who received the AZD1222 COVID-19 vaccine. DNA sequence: TGTGCCAGTAGGGATGACGCAGGGACAGATACGCAGTATTTT. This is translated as CASRDDAGTDTQYF.